These 4 T cell receptor beta chains came from one sample sequenced in a study of cytomegalovirus exposure and HLA in healthy donors. The study ran its PCR with 60 Vbeta and 13 Jbeta primers. Method: immunoSEQ multiplex PCR; TCRdb's copy keeps in-frame clones and lacks some. The sample lists about 110,000 clones, over 55% occurring once. Sequences were obtained from PBMCs. Receptors were obtained from a female donor in good health and CMV-seronegative.

The V call is TRBV30, the J call TRBJ2-5; a possible D gene is TRBD2 (6 bases). The V end was cut by 0 bases, the J end by 4 bases, with 6 bases between. Per the germline V gene, CDR1 is GTSNPN and CDR2 is SVGIG (reference sequence). The CDR3 spans 12 residues. CDR3 residues: CAWSVAGETQYF. The CDR3 region has the DNA TGTGCCTGGAGTGTAGCGGGAGAGACCCAGTACTTC. Drawing the rest from reference TRBV30 and TRBJ2-5, the complete variable domain is SQTIHQWPATLVQPVGSPLSLECTVEGTSNPNLYWYRQAAGRGLQLLFYSVGIGQISSEVPQNLSASRPQDRQFILSSKKLLLSDSGFYLCAWSVAGETQYFGPGTRLLVL.

Note on this clone: The junction and the germline gene differ at one end; a read error may be behind it. The rearrangement links TRBV7-7 to TRBJ2-7, with 7 positions matching TRBD1. The length of the CDR3 is 15 residues. Germline values: CDR1 SSHAT, CDR2 FNYEAQ (reference sequence). CDR3 residues: CASSHSPGQIYEQYF. For the CDR3, the DNA is TGTGCTAGCAGTCATTCCCCGGGACAGATTTACGAGCAGTACTTC. The variable domain in full, with the rest retrieved from reference TRBV7-7 and TRBJ2-7, is GAGVSQSPRYKVTKRGQDVTLRCDPISSHATLYWYQQALGQGPEFLTYFNYEAQPDKSGLPSDRFSAERPEGSISTLTIQRTEQRDSAMYRCASSHSPGQIYEQYFGPGTRLTVT.

V is TRBV6-1 and J is TRBJ2-1, with 7 bases lining up with TRBD2. This CDR3 has 14 amino acids. Per germline, CDR1 MNHNS and CDR2 SASEGT. The J segment lost 6 bases and the V segment lost 4 bases, leaving 6 bases of the junction unmatched. CDR3 coding DNA: TGTGCCAGCAGTGGTAGCGGGTTAGGCAATGAGCAGTTCTTC. Translation: CASSGSGLGNEQFF.

This sequence joins TRBV30 and TRBJ2-2; 10 positions match TRBD2. Germline values: CDR1 GTSNPN, CDR2 SVGIG (reference sequence). J lost 5 bases, V lost 4 bases, and 4 bases had no gene match. The CDR3 extends over 14 amino acids. The CDR3 nucleotides read TGTGCCTGGAAGGGGGGACTAGCGACCGGGGAGCTGTTTTTT. It codes for CAWKGGLATGELFF.